This passage covers 15 T cell receptor beta chains from one sample sequenced in a study of blood T cell repertoires in COVID-19. Some clones are missing from TCRdb's copy, which holds only in-frame ones; the method was immunoSEQ multiplex PCR. The table shows a few hundred thousand clones, with about 90% occurring only once. The sequenced sample consisted of peripheral blood. The receptors were gathered from a woman younger than 45 with COVID-19, enrolled during active disease.

V gene TRBV2 combines with J gene TRBJ1-1, with D tentatively TRBD1 (6 bases). This CDR3 spans 14 amino acids. V was clipped by 2 bases and J by 2 bases, with 9 bases between them. CDR1 and CDR2 from the germline V gene are SNHLY and FYNNEI. CDR3 bases: TGTGCCAGCAGTGAACAGGGGCCAAACACTGAAGCTTTCTTT. Translation gives CASSEQGPNTEAFF.

The chain has TRBV11-2 and TRBJ1-5; D is possibly TRBD1 (5 bases). The germline CDR1 and CDR2 sequences are SGHAT and FQNNGV. This CDR3 is built from 18 residues. V shed 5 bases and J shed 0 bases, with 20 bases lying between them. CDR3 coding DNA: TGTGCCAGCAGCCGTGACCAGGGCAGGGCTTATAGCAATCAGCCCCAGCATTTT. Encoded protein: CASSRDQGRAYSNQPQHF.

The chain has TRBV13 and TRBJ2-7; weak D call: TRBD1 (7 bases). Trimming pared 5 bases from V and 0 bases from J, leaving 14 bases between. Germline values: CDR1 PRHDT, CDR2 FYEKMQ (reference sequence). The CDR3 length is 15 residues. In DNA, the CDR3 is TGTGCCAGCAGCCACCGGGGGACAGCCTCCTACGAGCAGTACTTC. It yields the protein CASSHRGTASYEQYF. Complete variable domain (other parts from reference TRBV13 and TRBJ2-7): AAGVIQSPRHLIKEKRETATLKCYPIPRHDTVYWYQQGPGQDPQFLISFYEKMQSDKGSIPDRFSAQQFSDYHSELNMSSLELGDSALYFCASSHRGTASYEQYFGPGTRLTVT.

J is TRBJ2-7 and V is TRBV28; 8 nucleotides match TRBD1. Germline CDR1 and CDR2: MDHEN and SYDVKM. V dropped 8 bases and J dropped 6; count of bases not matched to a gene: 6. The CDR3 has 12 residues. DNA of the CDR3: TGTGCCAGCCAGGGGGCCACTGCCGAGCAGTACTTC. Residues: CASQGATAEQYF.

The chain has TRBV10-3 and TRBJ1-1; D not certain. CDR3 length: 12 residues. Deletions cut 1 base from V and 5 bases from J, with 5 bases between. Per germline, CDR1 ENHRY and CDR2 SYGVKD. The CDR3 spells CAISEWRTEAFF. In DNA, the CDR3 is TGTGCCATCAGTGAGTGGCGGACTGAAGCTTTCTTT.

The sample holds a few counts of this clone. The CDR3 region has the DNA TGTGCCAGCAGTGAAGACAGGGGGAACACCATATATTTT. As protein: CASSEDRGNTIYF. This chain joins TRBV6-1 and TRBJ1-3; 8 nucleotides line up with TRBD1. The CDR3 extends over 13 amino acids. V lost 1 base and J lost 7; bases outside the gene matches: 0. CDR1 and CDR2 from the germline V gene are MNHNS and SASEGT.

This clone was detected only a few times. The V gene is TRBV10-1, the J gene TRBJ2-2, with 12 bases identical to TRBD2. Germline trimming cut 6 bases from V and 6 bases from J; bases unmatched to any gene: 8. CDR1 and CDR2 from the germline V gene are WNHNN and SYGVQD (reference sequence). CDR3 length: 16 amino acids. The CDR3 DNA follows: TGCGCCAGCAGCTTTAAGACTAGCGGGAGCCCCGGGGAGCTGTTTTTT. This codes for CASSFKTSGSPGELFF.

This chain connects TRBV11-1 to TRBJ2-2; D is unresolved. CDR1 and CDR2 from the germline V gene are SGHAT and FQDESV (reference sequence). V lost 0 bases, J lost 7 bases, and 12 bases lay in between. The CDR3 is made up of 15 amino acids. The CDR3 loop reads CASSLASTPGGELFF. CDR3 sequence (DNA): TGTGCCAGCAGCTTAGCGTCCACCCCCGGCGGGGAGCTGTTTTTT.

On this clone: The same CDR3 is also encoded by other DNA sequences in this sample. This chain joins TRBV5-4 and TRBJ1-2; maybe TRBD1 (6 bases). V lost 3 bases to trimming and J lost 2 bases, with 11 bases between them. CDR3 length: 14 amino acids. Germline lookup yields CDR1 SGHNT and CDR2 YYREEE (reference sequence). CDR3 DNA: TGTGCCAGCAGCTCGGGAACAGGGAACTATGGCTACACCTTC. It translates to CASSSGTGNYGYTF.

The chain is built from TRBV11-2 and TRBJ2-5, with TRBD1 matching over 8 bases. The V segment lost 3 bases and the J segment 5 bases; nucleotides outside the gene matches: 8. Germline V gene sequence: CDR1 SGHAT, CDR2 FQNNGV. This CDR3 spans 15 amino acids. CDR3 sequence (DNA): TGTGCCAGCAGCTTGAGGACAGGGTCGTGGGAGACCCAGTACTTC. Translated, it gives CASSLRTGSWETQYF.

The J gene is TRBJ2-7, the V gene TRBV28; 11 bases align to TRBD1. From germline, CDR1 is MDHEN and CDR2 SYDVKM. V lost 10 bases, J lost 4 bases, and 6 bases stayed unmatched. The CDR3 contains 13 residues. CDR3 sequence: CATMGQGVYEQYF. CDR3 DNA sequence: TGTGCCACCATGGGACAGGGGGTATACGAGCAGTACTTC.

The genes are TRBV9 and TRBJ1-1, with D hard to call. V was trimmed by 1 base and J by 1 base, leaving 11 bases between them. The CDR3 runs to 15 residues. Germline CDR1 and CDR2: SGDLS and YYNGEE. The CDR3 DNA reads TGTGCCAGCAGCGTATCCCCCCACACGAACACTGAAGCTTTCTTT. Protein product: CASSVSPHTNTEAFF.

The rearrangement uses TRBV27 and TRBJ2-2, with TRBD1 identical over 8 bases. Germline CDR1 is MNHEY and CDR2 is SMNVEV (reference sequence). J lost 8 bases, V lost 1 base, and 3 bases had no gene match. The CDR3 sequence is 14 residues long. The CDR3 DNA reads TGTGCCAGCAGTTTATTCAGGGGGCTAGGGGAGCTGTTTTTT. Its protein is CASSLFRGLGELFF.

This sequence joins TRBV24-1 and TRBJ2-5; 7 bases line up with TRBD2. With V trimmed by 5 bases and J by 5 bases, 1 base remained unmatched. This CDR3 is built from 12 residues. Germline V CDR1 and CDR2: KGHDR, SFDVKD. The CDR3 loop reads CATSVGGETQYF. The CDR3 DNA is TGTGCCACCAGTGTGGGGGGGGAGACCCAGTACTTC.

As regards this clone: A much larger clone sits a single nucleotide away, making a read error possible. The sample contains more than one DNA sequence encoding this CDR3. The rearrangement joins TRBV2 to TRBJ1-6; D may be TRBD1 (5 bases). This CDR3 contains 13 residues. Germline values: CDR1 SNHLY, CDR2 FYNNEI. The CDR3 loop reads CASSDPGGEPLHF. As DNA, the CDR3 is TGTGCCAGCAGTGACCCGGGGGGGGAACCCCTTCACTTT.